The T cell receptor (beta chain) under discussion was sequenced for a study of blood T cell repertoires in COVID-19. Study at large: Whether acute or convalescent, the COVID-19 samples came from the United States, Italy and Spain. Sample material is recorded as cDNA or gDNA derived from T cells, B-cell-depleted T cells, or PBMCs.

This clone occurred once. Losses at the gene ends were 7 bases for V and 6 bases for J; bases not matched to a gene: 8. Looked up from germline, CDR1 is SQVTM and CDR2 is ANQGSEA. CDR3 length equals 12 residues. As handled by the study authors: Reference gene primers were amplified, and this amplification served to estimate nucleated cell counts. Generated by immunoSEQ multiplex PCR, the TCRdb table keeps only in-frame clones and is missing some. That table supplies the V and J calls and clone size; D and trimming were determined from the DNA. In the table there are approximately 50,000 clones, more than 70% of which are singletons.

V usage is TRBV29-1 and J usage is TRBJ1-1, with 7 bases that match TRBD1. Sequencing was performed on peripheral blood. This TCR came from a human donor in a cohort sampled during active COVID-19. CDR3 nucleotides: TGCAGCGCCATCGGACAGGTGGCTGAAGCTTTCTTT. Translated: CSAIGQVAEAFF.